The 9 T cell receptor beta chains below all came from one sample that was sequenced in a study of CD8 T cells in Susac syndrome. RNA amounts of about 0.5 to 1 ug underwent reverse transcription with random hexamers. TCRdb reanalysed the immunoSEQ multiplex PCR reads using MiXCR and keeps one entry per CDR3 protein. The profile covers approximately 180,000 distinct CDR3 sequences, with more than 85% appearing a single time and about 0.1% taken by the ten largest. Source material: CD4+ T cells from PBMCs. Receptors originate from a human donor with Susac syndrome.

The V and J genes are TRBV20-1 and TRBJ1-5, with unresolved D. Between the trimmed V and J ends, which lost 2 bases and 8 bases, there was a span of 13 bases. Germline V lookup: CDR1 DFQATT, CDR2 SNEGSKA (reference sequence). This CDR3 is 13 amino acids long. Here the CDR3 reads CSARQSVVEPQHF. The CDR3 DNA follows: TGCAGTGCTAGACAGTCGGTGGTGGAGCCCCAGCATTTT.

The V gene is TRBV6-2 or TRBV6-3, the J gene TRBJ1-1; 7 bases are a match to TRBD1. The CDR3 is 14 amino acids. Trimming took 4 bases from V and 1 from J; bases not matched to a gene: 3. Germline CDR1 and CDR2: MNHEY and SVGEGT. This chain's CDR3 is CASSLQGQNTEAFF. The CDR3 region has the DNA TGTGCCAGCAGTTTACAGGGGCAGAACACTGAAGCTTTCTTT.

The chain recombines TRBV7-3 with TRBJ2-1; 9 bases agree with TRBD2. This CDR3 is 13 amino acids long. Germline V gene sequence: CDR1 SGHTA, CDR2 FQGTGA. V dropped 4 bases and J dropped 8; count of bases not matched to a gene: 3. The CDR3 loop reads CASSSGLAHEQFF. DNA for the CDR3: TGTGCCAGCAGCTCGGGACTAGCCCATGAGCAGTTCTTC. The full variable domain, with the rest looked up from reference TRBV7-3 and TRBJ2-1, is GAGVSQTPSNKVTEKGKYVELRCDPISGHTALYWYRQSLGQGPEFLIYFQGTGAADDSGLPNDRFFAVRPEGSVSTLKIQRTERGDSAVYLCASSSGLAHEQFFGPGTRLTVL.

The chain employs TRBV18 and TRBJ2-3; 8 positions match TRBD2. The trim removed 1 base at V and 0 bases at J, leaving 3 bases unmatched. This CDR3 has 16 amino acids. The germline V gene encodes CDR1 KGHSH and CDR2 LQKENI. The CDR3 region is CASSPRPSGSTDTQYF. The CDR3 nucleotides read TGTGCCAGCTCACCACGGCCTAGCGGGAGCACAGATACGCAGTATTTT.

This clonotype has only a few counts. The CDR3 reads CASSQDFLAGSNEQYF. DNA for the CDR3: TGTGCCAGCAGCCAAGATTTCCTAGCGGGGTCCAACGAGCAGTACTTC. This chain uses TRBV3-1 with TRBJ2-7; 9 bases are shared with TRBD2. CDR1 and CDR2 (germline): LGHDT, YNNKEL (reference sequence). The CDR3 is 16 residues long. The V gene end was trimmed by 0 bases and the J gene end by 5 bases; junction bases not matched to a gene: 8.

The chain uses TRBV7-8 and TRBJ2-1; D uncertain. Trimming removed 2 bases from V and 1 base from J, with 12 bases in between. The CDR3 length is 16 residues. Per the germline V gene, CDR1 is SGHVS and CDR2 is FQNEAQ. CDR3 protein: CASSLRRVESYNEQFF. The CDR3 nucleotides are TGTGCCAGCAGCTTAAGAAGAGTGGAGTCCTACAATGAGCAGTTCTTC.

V is TRBV20-1 and J is TRBJ1-5; 8 bases agree with TRBD1. Germline V lookup: CDR1 DFQATT, CDR2 SNEGSKA (reference sequence). This CDR3 region has 16 residues. V lost 2 bases to trimming and J lost 0 bases; unmatched junction nucleotides: 6. CDR3 DNA: TGCAGTGCTAGAAAGACAGGGGCCCTTAGCAATCAGCCCCAGCATTTT. As protein: CSARKTGALSNQPQHF.

The chain employs TRBV9 and TRBJ1-2; 7 bases map to TRBD1. The length of the CDR3 is 14 residues. Germline V lookup: CDR1 SGDLS, CDR2 YYNGEE. The V and J ends lost 6 bases and 6 bases, in that order; junction bases with no gene match: 11. The CDR3 DNA reads as TGTGCCAGCATCGAAGACAGGGAGCAAAATGGCTACACCTTC. Translation gives CASIEDREQNGYTF.

The chain carries TRBV6-2 or TRBV6-3 and TRBJ2-7; 12 nucleotides align to TRBD2. Trimming cost V 6 bases and J 2 bases; bases outside gene matches: 14. The CDR3 has 18 amino acids. CDR1 is MNHEY and CDR2 is SVGEGT in the germline V gene. The CDR3, as DNA: TGTGCCAGCAGCCACATCCCGGGACTAGCGGGCGTGACCTACGAGCAGTACTTC. Translating gives CASSHIPGLAGVTYEQYF.